Each of the 13 T cell receptor beta chains below was sequenced from the same sample in a study of neurological immune-mediated disorders. TCRdb re-called the 5' RACE reads through MiXCR, storing one row per CDR3 protein. The sample carries 55,000 or so distinct CDR3 sequences, 4% to 5.5% recorded once. The specimen was PBMCs. These receptors came from a man in his forties or fifties with multiple sclerosis.

This clonotype was seen at least ten times. The genes are TRBV4-1 and TRBJ2-2, with D maybe TRBD2 (7 bases). V was shortened by 3 bases and J by 4 bases, with 12 bases between the two germline ends. The germline CDR1 and CDR2 sequences are MGHRA and YSYEKL. The CDR3 is 15 residues long. The CDR3 coding sequence is TGCGCCAGCAGCCACCGGGGGGCGGGCACCGGGGAGCTGTTTTTT. Its protein is CASSHRGAGTGELFF.

In this sample, this clonotype turned up many times. V gene TRBV7-2 combines with J gene TRBJ2-3, with TRBD1 as a possible D gene (6 bases). This CDR3 region has 13 residues. Trimming cost V 4 bases and J 6 bases, with 11 bases left between them. Germline CDR1 and CDR2: SGHTA and FQGNSA. CDR3 protein: CASSSLDRDTQYF. The CDR3 nucleotides read TGTGCCAGCAGCTCACTAGACAGGGATACGCAGTATTTT. Combining the CDR3 with reference TRBV7-2 and TRBJ2-3 gives the whole variable domain GAGVSQSPSNKVTEKGKDVELRCDPISGHTALYWYRQSLGQGLEFLIYFQGNSAPDKSGLPSDRFSAERTGGSVSTLTIQRTQQEDSAVYLCASSSLDRDTQYFGPGTRLTVL.

This clonotype was seen at least ten times. The rearrangement uses TRBV5-1 and TRBJ2-7; 13 bases are a match to TRBD2. After removal of 4 bases from V and 2 bases from J, the junction contained 9 bases not matched to a gene. The CDR3 runs 17 residues. Per the germline V gene, CDR1 is SGHRS and CDR2 is YFSETQ. CDR3 protein: CASSPGLAGDRAYEQYF. The CDR3 region has the DNA TGCGCCAGCAGCCCAGGACTAGCGGGGGACCGGGCCTACGAGCAGTACTTC.

In its sample, this clonotype was seen many times. This chain links TRBV12-3 or TRBV12-4 with TRBJ2-1; TRBD1 is a possible D gene (6 bases). Trimming stripped 7 bases from V and 8 bases from J, with 18 bases between. The CDR3 has 14 amino acids. CDR3 amino acids: CASIVTGYGDEQFF. The CDR3 DNA is TGTGCCAGCATAGTAACAGGGTATGGGGATGAGCAGTTCTTC.

This clonotype has more than one count but fewer than ten. One base away lies a much larger clone, so this may be a sequencing read error. The rearrangement uses TRBV5-1 and TRBJ2-3, with 7 bases lining up with TRBD1. The CDR3 has 14 amino acids. Germline CDR1 SGHRS, CDR2 YFSETQ. V lost 4 bases, J lost 5 bases, and 7 bases stayed unmatched. CDR3 nucleotide sequence: TGCGCCAGCAGCGGAGCGACAGGGCGAGATACGCAGTATTTT. It specifies CASSGATGRDTQYF.

The sample holds a few counts of this clonotype. Germline and junction disagree at one end, which may indicate a read error. This chain links TRBV28 with TRBJ2-4; 12 nucleotides align to TRBD1. CDR3 length: 15 residues. Germline V CDR1 and CDR2: MDHEN, SYDVKM. CDR3 in DNA: TGTGCCAGCAGTTTATTGACGGGACAGGGGGCGCTATGGAACTTC. This codes for CASSLLTGQGALWNF.

This clonotype has at least ten counts. V is TRBV10-3 and J is TRBJ2-1; D remains unclear. The CDR3 is 11 amino acids. Per the germline V gene, CDR1 is ENHRY and CDR2 is SYGVKD. V was pared by 9 bases and J by 7 bases, with 10 bases between. CDR3 loop: CAIRLQNEQFF. The CDR3 nucleotides read TGTGCCATAAGACTCCAAAATGAGCAGTTCTTC.

This clonotype came up many times. The rearrangement joins TRBV6-4 to TRBJ1-5; possibly TRBD1 for D (6 bases). Deletions cut 11 bases from V and 4 bases from J, with 18 bases between. In germline, CDR1 is MRHNA, CDR2 SNTAGT. The CDR3 runs to 14 residues. The CDR3 region has the DNA TGTGCCCTACGTCCGACAGGAAAAAATCAGCCCCAGCATTTT. Encoded protein: CALRPTGKNQPQHF.

This clonotype showed up many times. This sequence joins TRBV7-2 and TRBJ1-5; D unclear. This CDR3 comprises 16 residues. CDR1 and CDR2 from the germline V gene are SGHTA and FQGNSA. V lost 3 bases to trimming and J lost 2 bases, with 14 bases between them. CDR3 loop: CASSFFVVKGNQPQHF. The CDR3, as DNA: TGTGCCAGCAGCTTCTTCGTCGTTAAGGGCAATCAGCCCCAGCATTTT.

Ten or more counts support this clonotype. V gene TRBV6-6 combines with J gene TRBJ2-7, with 7 bases fitting TRBD2. V lost 4 bases to trimming and J lost 7 bases; unmatched junction nucleotides: 13. The CDR3 length is 15 residues. Germline V gene data show CDR1 as MNHNY and CDR2 as SVGAGI (reference sequence). The CDR3, as DNA: TGTGCCAGCAGTTCGGGTGCGGGGGTGTGGAGTGAGCAGTACTTC. The encoded protein is CASSSGAGVWSEQYF.

The sample holds many counts of this clonotype. This chain links TRBV9 with TRBJ2-7; D is ambiguous. Germline V gives CDR1 SGDLS, CDR2 YYNGEE. The CDR3 contains 13 residues. Trimming pared 0 bases from V and 6 bases from J, leaving 10 bases between. For the CDR3, the DNA is TGTGCCAGCAGCGTAGCGATGACTTCCGAGCAGTACTTC. This codes for CASSVAMTSEQYF.

This clonotype was detected many times. This CDR3 is CSAGYLQNIQYF. The CDR3 nucleotides are TGCAGTGCCGGGTACTTGCAAAACATTCAGTACTTC. The rearrangement joins TRBV20-1 to TRBJ2-4; D unclear. The V gene lost 6 bases and the J gene lost 5 bases, with 11 bases spanning the gap. Germline loops: CDR1 DFQATT, CDR2 SNEGSKA (reference sequence). This CDR3 is built from 12 residues.

There are many counts of this clonotype. This chain links TRBV20-1 with TRBJ2-3; D is perhaps TRBD2 (5 bases). Germline V gene lookup returns CDR1 DFQATT and CDR2 SNEGSKA (reference sequence). The CDR3 spans 13 residues. The germline V and J ends were trimmed by 5 bases and 4 bases, with 13 bases remaining between them. The CDR3 reads CSAGPSGSDTQYF. The DNA of the CDR3 is TGCAGTGCTGGGCCATCGGGGTCAGATACGCAGTATTTT.